This entry features one T cell receptor beta chain sequence. Its specificity is not known. TCR alpha and beta CDR3 regions were amplified from RNA using iRepertoire nested multiplex PCR. Input was 100-400 ng of tissue mRNA or PBMC total RNA. MiXCR, run by TCRdb on the multiplex PCR reads, gives a single entry per CDR3 protein. The repertoire consists of about 140,000 distinct CDR3 sequences, with more than 35% occurring once and the leading ten covering 15% to 25%. This entry belongs to a study of glioma-infiltrating T cells. Overall study findings and caveats: Tissue and blood shared very few CDR3 sequences.

Germline CDR1 MNHEY, CDR2 SVGEGT. Trimming took off 6 bases at V and 7 bases at J, with 18 bases between the two ends. The CDR3 covers 14 residues. The source material was glioma tissue, nonneoplastic brain tissue, or PBMCs (not recorded which). V and J are TRBV6-2 or TRBV6-3 and TRBJ1-2, with no clear D. The sequence derives from a human donor with low-grade glioma or glioblastoma, undergoing nonglioma brain surgery, or in good health (not recorded which). The CDR3 DNA reads TGTGCCAGCAGGGAACTCCGGGAGTTGGTTGGCTACACCTTC. Amino acid sequence: CASRELRELVGYTF.